Below, 30 T cell receptor beta chains from the same sample are listed, as sequenced in a study of CD8+CD57+ T cells in acquired aplastic anemia. TCR beta VDJ and CDR3 profiles were obtained from a genomic DNA template. MiXCR, applied by TCRdb to the reads, yields one record per CDR3 protein. Of 150,000 to 200,000 distinct CDR3 sequences in the sample, around 48% were seen once. Patients chosen for sequencing had shown CD8+CD57+ cell expansion by flow cytometry. The sample comprised sorted CD4+, CD8+, or CD8+CD57+ T cells (not recorded which) from PBMCs. These receptors came from a human donor with aplastic anemia.

In this sample, this clonotype turned up many times. V gene TRBV7-9 combines with J gene TRBJ2-7; 7 bases are shared with TRBD1. The length of the CDR3 is 16 residues. V lost 5 bases to trimming and J lost 0 bases; unmatched junction nucleotides: 10. Germline assignment: CDR1 SEHNR and CDR2 FQNEAQ (reference sequence). The CDR3 DNA reads as TGTGCCAGCAGCCATTTGGGACAGTCGTACTCCTACGAGCAGTACTTC. It is translated as CASSHLGQSYSYEQYF.

V is TRBV15 and J is TRBJ2-1; 7 nucleotides line up with TRBD2. Looked up from germline, CDR1 is LNHNV and CDR2 is YYDKDF (reference sequence). The J segment lost 5 bases and the V segment lost 8 bases, leaving 15 bases of the junction unmatched. CDR3 length equals 16 residues. CDR3 amino acids: CATGLAGRAEDNEQFF. The DNA of the CDR3 is TGTGCCACCGGCCTGGCGGGGAGGGCCGAGGACAATGAGCAGTTCTTC.

The genes are TRBV29-1 and TRBJ1-1; 7 bases are shared with TRBD1. The CDR3 is made up of 12 amino acids. Trimming took 2 bases from V and 3 from J; bases not matched to a gene: 0. Per the germline V gene, CDR1 is SQVTM and CDR2 is ANQGSEA. CDR3 loop: CSVEQGDTEAFF. DNA for the CDR3: TGCAGCGTTGAACAGGGGGACACTGAAGCTTTCTTT.

This chain joins TRBV15 and TRBJ1-2, with D possibly TRBD1 on 6 matching bases. Germline assignment: CDR1 LNHNV and CDR2 YYDKDF (reference sequence). Trimming cost V 1 base and J 1 base, with 16 bases left between them. The CDR3 is 17 residues long. The CDR3 reads CATSRGGGQLSNYGYTF. In nucleotides, the CDR3 is TGTGCCACCAGCAGAGGCGGGGGACAACTCAGTAACTATGGCTACACCTTC.

This clonotype has more than one count but fewer than ten. This chain links TRBV27 with TRBJ2-7, with 10 positions matching TRBD2. CDR3 length equals 15 residues. After removal of 2 bases from V and 1 base from J, the junction contained 2 bases not matched to a gene. Germline lookup yields CDR1 MNHEY and CDR2 SMNVEV (reference sequence). CDR3 amino acids: CASSLGTSASYEQYF. The CDR3 DNA sequence: TGTGCCAGCAGTTTAGGGACTAGCGCTTCCTACGAGCAGTACTTC.

The chain is built from TRBV24-1 and TRBJ2-1; 13 bases are shared with TRBD2. CDR1 and CDR2 (germline): KGHDR, SFDVKD. The CDR3 contains 13 residues. Trimming removed 11 bases from V and 10 bases from J; junction bases left unmatched: 7. The CDR3 is CASGGTSGTEQFF. The CDR3 DNA sequence: TGTGCCAGCGGGGGGACTAGCGGGACCGAGCAGTTCTTC.

The chain joins TRBV4-1 to TRBJ2-7, with 12 bases identical to TRBD1. The CDR3 contains 16 residues. Per the germline V gene, CDR1 is MGHRA and CDR2 is YSYEKL. V was clipped by 0 bases and J by 7 bases; unmatched bases: 7. The CDR3: CASSQDRGQGAYEQYF. The CDR3 coding sequence is TGCGCCAGCAGCCAAGATAGGGGACAGGGGGCGTATGAGCAGTACTTC.

This clonotype was recorded at least ten times. This rearrangement joins TRBV7-2 to TRBJ1-1, with 12 bases fitting TRBD1. Germline CDR1 SGHTA, CDR2 FQGNSA. CDR3 length equals 15 residues. Losses at the gene ends were 0 bases for V and 9 bases for J; bases not matched to a gene: 5. DNA for the CDR3: TGTGCCAGCAGCTTAGCGAAGGGACAGGGGGCGCAAGCTTTCTTT. Amino acid sequence: CASSLAKGQGAQAFF. The whole variable domain, filled in from reference TRBV7-2 and TRBJ1-1, reads GAGVSQSPSNKVTEKGKDVELRCDPISGHTALYWYRQSLGQGLEFLIYFQGNSAPDKSGLPSDRFSAERTGGSVSTLTIQRTQQEDSAVYLCASSLAKGQGAQAFFGQGTRLTVV.

The chain has TRBV24-1 and TRBJ2-5; tentatively, D is TRBD1 (5 bases). CDR1 KGHDR and CDR2 SFDVKD come from the germline V gene. This CDR3 region has 16 residues. V gave up 0 bases and J gave up 1 base, with 11 bases separating them. The CDR3 protein is CATSDLHQGSQETQYF. In DNA, the CDR3 is TGTGCCACCAGTGATTTGCACCAGGGCTCCCAAGAGACCCAGTACTTC.

This clonotype appeared many times. The chain recombines TRBV5-1 with TRBJ2-3, with 7 bases matching TRBD2. The CDR3 sequence is 15 residues long. In germline, CDR1 is SGHRS, CDR2 YFSETQ. V shed 0 bases and J 3 bases; nucleotides not matched to a gene: 4. In nucleotides, the CDR3 is TGCGCCAGCAGCTTGGGTGAGCGGGGAACAGATACGCAGTATTTT. As protein: CASSLGERGTDTQYF.

This clonotype occurred many times. This rearrangement joins TRBV4-2 to TRBJ1-4, with D maybe TRBD1 (5 bases). Trimming left V 1 base short and J 7 bases short, with 10 bases between. The CDR3 is 14 residues long. Germline CDR1 is LGHNA and CDR2 is YNFKEQ. DNA for the CDR3: TGTGCCAGCAGCCAAGCAGGGAGGGGTGAAAAACTGTTTTTT. This codes for CASSQAGRGEKLFF.

About this clonotype: This clone may be a read error of a much larger clone one base away. The V gene is TRBV25-1, the J gene TRBJ2-5, with 9 bases fitting TRBD2. Germline CDR1 is MGHDK and CDR2 is SYGVNS. This CDR3 contains 14 residues. V shed 5 bases and J 5 bases; nucleotides not matched to a gene: 6. The CDR3 region has the DNA TGTGCCAGCAGTCCCTGGGCGGGGGGGGAGACCCAGTACTTC. This codes for CASSPWAGGETQYF.

The chain joins TRBV20-1 to TRBJ1-1; 9 bases are shared with TRBD1. Germline V CDR1 and CDR2: DFQATT, SNEGSKA (reference sequence). V dropped 5 bases and J dropped 2; count of bases not matched to a gene: 12. The CDR3 length is 16 residues. The CDR3 region has the DNA TGCAGTGCTCTCCCCGGGACAGGGTCTAGTAACACTGAAGCTTTCTTT. Amino acid sequence: CSALPGTGSSNTEAFF.

The rearrangement joins TRBV7-9 to TRBJ2-7, with D hard to call. In germline, CDR1 is SEHNR, CDR2 FQNEAQ (reference sequence). This CDR3 has 14 residues. Deletions cut 5 bases from V and 6 bases from J, with 17 bases between. The CDR3 nucleotides are TGTGCCAGCAGCGTAGAAGGTAGCTCTGGCGAGCAGTACTTC. Amino acid sequence: CASSVEGSSGEQYF.

J is TRBJ2-7 and V is TRBV29-1; 13 positions agree with TRBD2. With V trimmed by 6 bases and J by 9 bases, 5 bases remained unmatched. Germline V gene sequence: CDR1 SQVTM, CDR2 ANQGSEA. This CDR3 is built from 12 residues. CDR3 loop: CSVRTSGGLQYF. CDR3 coding DNA: TGCAGCGTCCGGACTAGCGGGGGCTTGCAGTACTTC.

The rearrangement uses TRBV10-3 and TRBJ2-1; tentatively, D is TRBD2 (6 bases). CDR1 is ENHRY, CDR2 SYGVKD, per germline. Trimming shortened V by 0 bases and J by 4 bases, and 13 bases separated the two germline ends. The CDR3 consists of 16 residues. In nucleotides, the CDR3 is TGTGCCATCAGTGAGTCGGCGGTGGGACTGTACAATGAGCAGTTCTTC. This sequence encodes CAISESAVGLYNEQFF.

This clonotype has at least ten counts. This chain uses TRBV6-1 with TRBJ1-2; possible D gene TRBD1, 6 bases. Germline V gives CDR1 MNHNS, CDR2 SASEGT. V was pared by 1 base and J by 7 bases, with 13 bases between. This CDR3 has 14 residues. CDR3 region: CASSEGTDYGGYTF. CDR3 DNA sequence: TGTGCCAGCAGTGAAGGGACAGACTATGGTGGCTACACCTTC.

This clonotype was counted between two and nine times. The chain combines TRBV7-6 with TRBJ2-5; tentative D call: TRBD2 (6 bases). The germline V gene has CDR1 SGHVS and CDR2 FNYEAQ. The V and J ends lost 5 bases and 3 bases respectively, with 10 bases between them. The CDR3 runs to 13 residues. CDR3 DNA: TGTGCCAGCAGCCTTCGACTAGAAGAGACCCAGTACTTC. Protein sequence: CASSLRLEETQYF.

Details on this clonotype: This sequence may be a read error, since a much larger clone differs from it by one base. This rearrangement joins TRBV12-3 or TRBV12-4 to TRBJ2-3, with D hard to call. Trimming stripped 1 base from V and 14 bases from J, with 10 bases between. The CDR3 totals 11 residues. CDR3 amino acids: CASSLGVHGYF. The CDR3, as DNA: TGTGCCAGCAGTTTAGGGGTACACGGGTATTTT.

This clonotype was recorded at least ten times. V and J are TRBV11-1 and TRBJ1-5; perhaps TRBD1 as D (5 bases). This CDR3 is built from 18 residues. Germline V lookup: CDR1 SGHAT, CDR2 FQDESV (reference sequence). The ends were cut back, 0 bases at V and 4 bases at J, with 19 bases in the middle. CDR3 region: CASSLAVSYGGVNQPQHF. CDR3 coding DNA: TGTGCCAGCAGCTTAGCGGTGTCTTATGGGGGTGTAAATCAGCCCCAGCATTTT.

The chain employs TRBV4-1 and TRBJ1-3, with TRBD1 matching over 9 bases. The CDR3 is made up of 17 amino acids. CDR1 is MGHRA and CDR2 is YSYEKL in the germline V gene. Trimming cost V 3 bases and J 1 base; bases outside gene matches: 7. The CDR3 loop reads CASSQRQGESSGNTIYF. CDR3 nucleotide sequence: TGCGCCAGCAGCCAGCGACAGGGGGAATCATCTGGAAACACCATATATTTT.

To note about this clonotype: One base away lies a much larger clone, so this may be a sequencing read error. The rearrangement links TRBV10-3 to TRBJ1-5; tentative D call: TRBD1 (5 bases). Deletions cut 5 bases from V and 4 bases from J, with 12 bases between. Germline V gene sequence: CDR1 ENHRY, CDR2 SYGVKD. The CDR3 contains 14 residues. The CDR3 DNA sequence: TGTGCCATCAGTCCAGACAGCGGTAATCAGCCCCAGCATTTT. The encoded protein is CAISPDSGNQPQHF.

The sample holds many counts of this clonotype. The rearrangement joins TRBV5-1 to TRBJ2-7; D may correspond to TRBD1 or TRBD2 (5 bases each). CDR1 and CDR2 from the germline V gene are SGHRS and YFSETQ. V was cut by 4 bases and J by 1 base, with 12 bases left in between. CDR3 size: 14 residues. The CDR3 region is CASSRQGESYEQYF. The CDR3 coding sequence is TGCGCCAGCAGCCGCCAGGGAGAGTCCTACGAGCAGTACTTC.

V usage is TRBV2 and J usage is TRBJ1-5, with unresolved D. Trimming removed 3 bases at V and 4 bases at J, with 7 bases between. Germline V gives CDR1 SNHLY, CDR2 FYNNEI. This CDR3 region has 13 residues. CDR3 sequence: CASSEDWNQPQHF. DNA for the CDR3: TGTGCCAGCAGTGAGGACTGGAATCAGCCCCAGCATTTT.

The chain couples TRBV12-3 or TRBV12-4 to TRBJ2-5; 10 bases map to TRBD2. Losses at the gene ends were 4 bases for V and 2 bases for J; bases not matched to a gene: 7. The CDR3 runs 16 residues. The CDR3 loop is CASSWGGTSAQETQYF. CDR3 in DNA: TGTGCCAGCAGTTGGGGCGGGACTAGCGCACAAGAGACCCAGTACTTC.

This clonotype occurred many times. This rearrangement joins TRBV5-5 to TRBJ1-2; 10 bases agree with TRBD1. V lost 4 bases to trimming and J lost 8 bases; unmatched junction nucleotides: 5. The CDR3 length is 13 residues. Germline lookup yields CDR1 SGHKS and CDR2 YYEKEE (reference sequence). CDR3 nucleotides: TGTGCCAGCAGCACGACAGGGGGCGAGGGCTACACCTTC. Its translation: CASSTTGGEGYTF.

The chain employs TRBV7-2 and TRBJ1-1; no reliable D call. Per the germline V gene, CDR1 is SGHTA and CDR2 is FQGNSA. The ends were cut back, 8 bases at V and 4 bases at J, with 11 bases in the middle. The CDR3 loop spans 12 amino acids. CDR3 nucleotide sequence: TGTGCCAGCCGGTTGGGGTCCACTGAAGCTTTCTTT. Its protein is CASRLGSTEAFF.

This clonotype was seen repeatedly, ten times or more. This chain links TRBV2 with TRBJ2-5; 7 nucleotides match TRBD2. The CDR3 is 14 residues long. Germline trimming cut 6 bases from V and 4 bases from J; bases unmatched to any gene: 8. The germline V gene has CDR1 SNHLY and CDR2 FYNNEI. The CDR3 region has the DNA TGTGCCAGCAGCGCGGGGCTAGCGGTAGAGACCCAGTACTTC. It codes for CASSAGLAVETQYF.

This clonotype has a count of ten or more. This chain links TRBV12-3 or TRBV12-4 with TRBJ2-7; TRBD2 agrees at 8 bases. The CDR3 totals 13 residues. Trimming removed 8 bases from V and 4 bases from J; junction bases left unmatched: 7. The CDR3, as DNA: TGTGCCAGCGGTATCCTAGCGGGTTACGAGCAGTACTTC. It translates to CASGILAGYEQYF.

V and J are TRBV13 and TRBJ2-7; perhaps TRBD1 as D (6 bases). Trimming pared 5 bases from V and 6 bases from J, leaving 17 bases between. The germline V gene has CDR1 PRHDT and CDR2 FYEKMQ (reference sequence). There are 14 residues in the CDR3. This chain's CDR3 is CASSPLGVGGEQYF. The CDR3 coding sequence is TGTGCCAGCAGCCCTTTAGGGGTAGGGGGCGAGCAGTACTTC.